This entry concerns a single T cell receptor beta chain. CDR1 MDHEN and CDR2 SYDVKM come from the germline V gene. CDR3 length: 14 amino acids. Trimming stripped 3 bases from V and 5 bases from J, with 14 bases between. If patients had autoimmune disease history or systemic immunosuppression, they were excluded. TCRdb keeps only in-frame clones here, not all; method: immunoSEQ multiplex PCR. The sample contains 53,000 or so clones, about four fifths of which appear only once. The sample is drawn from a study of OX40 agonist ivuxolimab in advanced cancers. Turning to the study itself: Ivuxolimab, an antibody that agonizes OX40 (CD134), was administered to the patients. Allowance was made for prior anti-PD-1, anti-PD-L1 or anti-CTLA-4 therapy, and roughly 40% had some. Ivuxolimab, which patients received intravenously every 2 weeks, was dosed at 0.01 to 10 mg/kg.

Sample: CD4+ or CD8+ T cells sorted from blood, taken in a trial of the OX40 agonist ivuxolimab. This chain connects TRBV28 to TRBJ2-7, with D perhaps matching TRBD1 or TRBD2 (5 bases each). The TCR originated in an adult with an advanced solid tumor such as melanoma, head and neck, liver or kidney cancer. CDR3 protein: CASSLEQGVDEQYF. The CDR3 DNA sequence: TGTGCCAGCAGTTTGGAGCAGGGAGTAGACGAGCAGTACTTC.